Detailed here is one TCR beta chain. Antigen unknown. PCR was performed using 60 Vbeta and 13 Jbeta primers. Only in-frame clones appear in the TCRdb table, and some are missing; sequencing was by immunoSEQ multiplex PCR. The sample comprises approximately 32,000 clones, approximately 76% of which are singletons, and about 8% rests with the top ten. The source of the sample is a study of cytomegalovirus exposure and HLA in healthy donors. Study-wide results and caveats: Listed as cytomegalovirus-associated were 164 TCR beta chains. In vitro assays verified that three CMV-associated chains recognized CMV antigens specifically.

With 2 bases clipped from V and 7 bases from J, the junction kept 13 bases outside the gene matches. The CDR3 runs 18 residues. Germline CDR1 reads SGHDN; CDR2 reads FVKESK. This receptor was identified in a woman aged 25 to 39 in good health and CMV-seropositive. Input material: PBMCs. The V call is TRBV14, the J call TRBJ2-1; 11 positions agree with TRBD1. The CDR3 nucleotides are TGTGCCAGCAGCCAATCCCCGTGGGGGGACAGGGGGGGAAATGAGCAGTTCTTC. Translating gives CASSQSPWGDRGGNEQFF.